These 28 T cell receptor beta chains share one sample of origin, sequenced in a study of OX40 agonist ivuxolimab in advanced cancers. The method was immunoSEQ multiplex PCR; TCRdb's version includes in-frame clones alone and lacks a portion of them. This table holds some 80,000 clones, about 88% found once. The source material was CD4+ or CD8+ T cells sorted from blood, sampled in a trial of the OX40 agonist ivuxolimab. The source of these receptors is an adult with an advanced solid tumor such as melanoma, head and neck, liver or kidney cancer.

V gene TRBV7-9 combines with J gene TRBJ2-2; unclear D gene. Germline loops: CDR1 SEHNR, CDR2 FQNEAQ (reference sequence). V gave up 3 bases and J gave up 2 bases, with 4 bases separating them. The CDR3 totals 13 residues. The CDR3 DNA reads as TGTGCCAGCAGCTTCACAAACACCGGGGAGCTGTTTTTT. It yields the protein CASSFTNTGELFF.

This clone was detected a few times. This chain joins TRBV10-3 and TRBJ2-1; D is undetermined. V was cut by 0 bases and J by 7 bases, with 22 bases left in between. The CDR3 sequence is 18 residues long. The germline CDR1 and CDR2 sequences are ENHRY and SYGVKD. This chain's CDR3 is CAISESGRATASRNEQFF. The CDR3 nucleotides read TGTGCCATCAGTGAGTCGGGTCGAGCGACTGCAAGCCGAAATGAGCAGTTCTTC.

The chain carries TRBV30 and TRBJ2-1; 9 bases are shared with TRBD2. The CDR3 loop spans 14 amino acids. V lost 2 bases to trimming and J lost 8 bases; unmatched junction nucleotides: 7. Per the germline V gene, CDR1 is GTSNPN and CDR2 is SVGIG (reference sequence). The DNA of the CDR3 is TGTGCCTGGAGTTCGGGACTAGCTCCCCATGAGCAGTTCTTC. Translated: CAWSSGLAPHEQFF.

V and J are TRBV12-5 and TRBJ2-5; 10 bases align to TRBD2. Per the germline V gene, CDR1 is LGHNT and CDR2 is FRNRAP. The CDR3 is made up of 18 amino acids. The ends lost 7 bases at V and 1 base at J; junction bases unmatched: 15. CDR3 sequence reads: CASARGRIAGGIQETQYF. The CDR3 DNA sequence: TGTGCTAGTGCCCGGGGGCGGATAGCGGGGGGTATCCAAGAGACCCAGTACTTC. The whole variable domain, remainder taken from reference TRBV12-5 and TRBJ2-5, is DARVTQTPRHKVTEMGQEVTMRCQPILGHNTVFWYRQTMMQGLELLAYFRNRAPLDDSGMPKDRFSAEMPDATLATLKIQPSEPRDSAVYFCASARGRIAGGIQETQYFGPGTRLLVL.

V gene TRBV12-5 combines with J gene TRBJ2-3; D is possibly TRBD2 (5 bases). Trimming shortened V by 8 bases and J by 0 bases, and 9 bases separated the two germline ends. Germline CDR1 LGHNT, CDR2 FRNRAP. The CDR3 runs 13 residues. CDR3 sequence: CASSGVSTDTQYF. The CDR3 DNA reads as TGTGCTAGTAGCGGTGTAAGCACAGATACGCAGTATTTT.

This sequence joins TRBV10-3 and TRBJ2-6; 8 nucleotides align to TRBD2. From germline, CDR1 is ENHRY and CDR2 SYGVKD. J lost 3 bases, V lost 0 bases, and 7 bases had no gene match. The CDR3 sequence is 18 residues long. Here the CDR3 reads CAISESEREWDGANVLTF. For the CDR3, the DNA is TGTGCCATCAGTGAGTCAGAGCGGGAGTGGGATGGGGCCAACGTCCTGACTTTC.

The CDR3 loop is CASSKTGANTEAFF. For the CDR3, the DNA is TGTGCCAGCAGCAAGACAGGGGCGAACACTGAAGCTTTCTTT. The chain links TRBV6-5 to TRBJ1-1; 8 bases line up with TRBD1. This CDR3 comprises 14 residues. V lost 6 bases, J lost 1 base, and 4 bases stayed unmatched. CDR1 and CDR2 (germline): MNHEY, SVGAGI.

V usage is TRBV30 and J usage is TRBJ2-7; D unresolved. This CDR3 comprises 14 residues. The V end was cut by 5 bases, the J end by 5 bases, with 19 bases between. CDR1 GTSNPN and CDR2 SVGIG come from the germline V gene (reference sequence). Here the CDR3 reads CAWQSRSPVDEQYF. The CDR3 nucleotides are TGTGCCTGGCAAAGCAGGAGCCCGGTCGACGAGCAGTACTTC. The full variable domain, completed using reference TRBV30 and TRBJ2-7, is SQTIHQWPATLVQPVGSPLSLECTVEGTSNPNLYWYRQAAGRGLQLLFYSVGIGQISSEVPQNLSASRPQDRQFILSSKKLLLSDSGFYLCAWQSRSPVDEQYFGPGTRLTVT.

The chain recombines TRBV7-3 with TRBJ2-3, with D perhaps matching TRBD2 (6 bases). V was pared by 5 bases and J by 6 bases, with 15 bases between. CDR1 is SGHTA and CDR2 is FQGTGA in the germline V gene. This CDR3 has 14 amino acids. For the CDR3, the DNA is TGTGCCAGCAGCGTCGGGACTTCGGGGGATACGCAGTATTTT. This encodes CASSVGTSGDTQYF.

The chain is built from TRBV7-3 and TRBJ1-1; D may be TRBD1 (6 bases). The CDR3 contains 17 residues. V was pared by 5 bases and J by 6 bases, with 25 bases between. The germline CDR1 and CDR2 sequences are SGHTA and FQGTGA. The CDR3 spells CASSPQARQTRGAEAFF. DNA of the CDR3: TGTGCCAGCAGCCCCCAAGCTCGACAGACCAGGGGAGCTGAAGCTTTCTTT.

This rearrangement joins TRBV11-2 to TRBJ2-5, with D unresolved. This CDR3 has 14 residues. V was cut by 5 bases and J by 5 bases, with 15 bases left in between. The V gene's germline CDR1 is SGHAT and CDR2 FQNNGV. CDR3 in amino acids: CASSPHPLGETQYF. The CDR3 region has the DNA TGTGCCAGCAGCCCCCATCCCTTAGGGGAGACCCAGTACTTC.

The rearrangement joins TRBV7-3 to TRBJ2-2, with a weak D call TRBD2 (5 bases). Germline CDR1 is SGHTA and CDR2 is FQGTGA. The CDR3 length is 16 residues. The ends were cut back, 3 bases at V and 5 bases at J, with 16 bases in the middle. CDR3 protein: CASSFQSGVGTGELFF. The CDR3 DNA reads TGTGCCAGCAGCTTTCAGAGCGGAGTAGGGACCGGGGAGCTGTTTTTT.

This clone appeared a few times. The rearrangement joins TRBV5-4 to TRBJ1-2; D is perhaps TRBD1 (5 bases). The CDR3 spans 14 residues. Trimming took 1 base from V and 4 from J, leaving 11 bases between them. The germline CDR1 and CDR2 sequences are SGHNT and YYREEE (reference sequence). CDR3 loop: CASSLWGPTYGYTF. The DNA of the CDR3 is TGTGCCAGCAGCTTGTGGGGACCCACCTATGGCTACACCTTC.

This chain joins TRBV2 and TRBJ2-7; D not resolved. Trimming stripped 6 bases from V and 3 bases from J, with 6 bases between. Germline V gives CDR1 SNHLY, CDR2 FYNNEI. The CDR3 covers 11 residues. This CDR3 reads CASSGSYEQYF. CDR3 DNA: TGTGCCAGCAGCGGAAGCTACGAGCAGTACTTC.

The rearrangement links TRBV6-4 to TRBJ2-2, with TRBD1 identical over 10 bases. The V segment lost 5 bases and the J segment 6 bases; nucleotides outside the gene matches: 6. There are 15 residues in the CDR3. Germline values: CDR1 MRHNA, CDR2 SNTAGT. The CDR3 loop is CASSPGTGVAGELFF. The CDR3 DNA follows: TGTGCCAGCAGTCCCGGGACAGGGGTGGCCGGGGAGCTGTTTTTT.

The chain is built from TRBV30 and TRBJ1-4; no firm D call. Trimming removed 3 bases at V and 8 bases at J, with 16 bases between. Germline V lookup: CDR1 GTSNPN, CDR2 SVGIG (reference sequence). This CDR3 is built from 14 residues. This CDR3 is CAWSQETENEKLFF. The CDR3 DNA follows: TGTGCCTGGAGCCAAGAAACTGAGAACGAAAAACTGTTTTTT.

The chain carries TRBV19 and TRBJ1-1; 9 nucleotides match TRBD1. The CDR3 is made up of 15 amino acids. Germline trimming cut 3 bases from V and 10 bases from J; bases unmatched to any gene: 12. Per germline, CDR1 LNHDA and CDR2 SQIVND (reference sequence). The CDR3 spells CASSISRDRARGAFF. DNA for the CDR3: TGTGCCAGTAGTATCTCGCGGGACAGGGCAAGGGGAGCTTTCTTT.

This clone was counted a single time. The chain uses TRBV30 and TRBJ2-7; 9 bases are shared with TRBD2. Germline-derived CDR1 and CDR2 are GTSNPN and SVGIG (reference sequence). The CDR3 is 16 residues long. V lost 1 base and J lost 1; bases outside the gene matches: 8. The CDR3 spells CAWSGISGGYSYEQYF. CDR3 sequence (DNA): TGTGCCTGGAGTGGGATTAGCGGGGGCTATTCCTACGAGCAGTACTTC.

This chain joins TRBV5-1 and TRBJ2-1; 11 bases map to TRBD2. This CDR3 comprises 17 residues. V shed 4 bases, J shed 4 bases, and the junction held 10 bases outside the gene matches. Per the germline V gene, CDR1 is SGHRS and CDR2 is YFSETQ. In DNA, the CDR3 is TGCGCCAGCAGCGATCTTAGCGGGGGGGCCAAGTACAATGAGCAGTTCTTC. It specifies CASSDLSGGAKYNEQFF.

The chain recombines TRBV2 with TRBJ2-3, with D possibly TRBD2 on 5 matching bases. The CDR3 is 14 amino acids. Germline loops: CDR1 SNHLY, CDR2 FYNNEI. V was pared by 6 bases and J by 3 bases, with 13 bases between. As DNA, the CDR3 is TGTGCCAGCAGACTTACAGCGGTAACAGATACGCAGTATTTT. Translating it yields CASRLTAVTDTQYF.

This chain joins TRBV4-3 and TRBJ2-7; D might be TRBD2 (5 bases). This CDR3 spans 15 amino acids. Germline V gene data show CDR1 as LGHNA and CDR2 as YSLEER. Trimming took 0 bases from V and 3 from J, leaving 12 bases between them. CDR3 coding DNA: TGCGCCAGCAGCCAAGATGGAAGAGGGTTCTACGAGCAGTACTTC. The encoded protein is CASSQDGRGFYEQYF.

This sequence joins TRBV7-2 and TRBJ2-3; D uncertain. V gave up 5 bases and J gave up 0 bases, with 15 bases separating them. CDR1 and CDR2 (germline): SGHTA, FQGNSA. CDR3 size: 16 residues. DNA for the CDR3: TGTGCCAGCAGCGCAACTTGGATTTCTAGCACAGATACGCAGTATTTT. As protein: CASSATWISSTDTQYF.

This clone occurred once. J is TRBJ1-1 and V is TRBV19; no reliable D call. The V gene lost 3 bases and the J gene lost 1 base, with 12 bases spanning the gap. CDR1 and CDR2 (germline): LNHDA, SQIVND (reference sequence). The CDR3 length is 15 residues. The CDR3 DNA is TGTGCCAGTAGTATGGATTACAACTGGAACACTGAAGCTTTCTTT. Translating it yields CASSMDYNWNTEAFF.

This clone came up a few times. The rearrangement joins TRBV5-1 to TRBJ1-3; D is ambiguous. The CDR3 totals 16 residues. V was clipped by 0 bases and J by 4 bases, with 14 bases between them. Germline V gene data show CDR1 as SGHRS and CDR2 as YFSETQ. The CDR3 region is CASSLGAWKGGNTIYF. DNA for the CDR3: TGCGCCAGCAGCTTGGGGGCATGGAAAGGAGGAAACACCATATATTTT.

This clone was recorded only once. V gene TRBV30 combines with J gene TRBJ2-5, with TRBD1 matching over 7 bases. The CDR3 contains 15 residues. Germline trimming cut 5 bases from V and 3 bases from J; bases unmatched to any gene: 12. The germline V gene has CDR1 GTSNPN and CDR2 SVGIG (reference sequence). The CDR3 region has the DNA TGTGCCTGGGGGCCCCGGACAGGCGATAAAGAGACCCAGTACTTC. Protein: CAWGPRTGDKETQYF. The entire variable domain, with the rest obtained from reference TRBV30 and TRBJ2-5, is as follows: SQTIHQWPATLVQPVGSPLSLECTVEGTSNPNLYWYRQAAGRGLQLLFYSVGIGQISSEVPQNLSASRPQDRQFILSSKKLLLSDSGFYLCAWGPRTGDKETQYFGPGTRLLVL.

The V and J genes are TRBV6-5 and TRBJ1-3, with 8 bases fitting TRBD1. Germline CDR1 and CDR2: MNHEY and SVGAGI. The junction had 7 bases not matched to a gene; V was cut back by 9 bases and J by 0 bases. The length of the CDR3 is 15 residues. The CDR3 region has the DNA TGTGCCAGTCAGGACAGGGCGATCTCTGGAAACACCATATATTTT. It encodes CASQDRAISGNTIYF.

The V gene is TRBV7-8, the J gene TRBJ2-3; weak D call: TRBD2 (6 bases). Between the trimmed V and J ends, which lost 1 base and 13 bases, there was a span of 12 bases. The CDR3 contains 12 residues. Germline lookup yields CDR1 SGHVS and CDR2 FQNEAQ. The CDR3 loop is CASSLGASDKYF. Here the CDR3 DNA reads TGTGCCAGCAGCTTAGGGGCTAGCGACAAGTATTTT.

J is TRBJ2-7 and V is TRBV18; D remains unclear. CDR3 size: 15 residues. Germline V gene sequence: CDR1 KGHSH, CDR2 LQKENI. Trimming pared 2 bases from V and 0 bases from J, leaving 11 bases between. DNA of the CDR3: TGTGCCAGCTCACCATCGCAGGAACGCTCCTACGAGCAGTACTTC. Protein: CASSPSQERSYEQYF. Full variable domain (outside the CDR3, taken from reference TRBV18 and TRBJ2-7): NAGVMQNPRHLVRRRGQEARLRCSPMKGHSHVYWYRQLPEEGLKFMVYLQKENIIDESGMPKERFSAEFPKEGPSILRIQQVVRGDSAAYFCASSPSQERSYEQYFGPGTRLTVT.